Presented here are 19 T cell receptor beta chains from one specimen sequenced in a study of Graves' ophthalmopathy and Graves' hyperthyroidism. RNA transcripts provided the template for amplifying TCR beta CDR3 regions. RT-PCR was first run with HTBI primers, then multiplex PCR in a second round. Using its own MiXCR run on the multiplex PCR reads, TCRdb lists one record per CDR3 protein. The data show 740,000 or so distinct CDR3 sequences, 35% to 50% seen once. Sequencing was performed on peripheral blood. These receptors originate from an adult man with Graves' ophthalmopathy.

This clonotype was detected many times. The genes are TRBV29-1 and TRBJ1-2; 8 bases match TRBD1. Per the germline V gene, CDR1 is SQVTM and CDR2 is ANQGSEA. The CDR3 totals 15 residues. Trimming removed 3 bases from V and 8 bases from J; junction bases left unmatched: 14. CDR3 in amino acids: CSVDEGRGHGLGYTF. The DNA of the CDR3 is TGCAGCGTTGATGAGGGCAGGGGGCATGGATTAGGCTACACCTTC.

The J gene is TRBJ1-2, the V gene TRBV2; D remains unclear. CDR1 and CDR2 from the germline V gene are SNHLY and FYNNEI. This CDR3 spans 14 amino acids. Trimming took off 6 bases at V and 4 bases at J, with 15 bases between the two ends. The CDR3 DNA sequence: TGTGCCAGCAGGGTACCGGGAACGACCTATGGCTACACCTTC. This gives the protein CASRVPGTTYGYTF. The full variable domain, rest sourced from reference TRBV2 and TRBJ1-2, is EPEVTQTPSHQVTQMGQEVILRCVPISNHLYFYWYRQILGQKVEFLVSFYNNEISEKSEIFDDQFSVERPDGSNFTLKIRSTKLEDSAMYFCASRVPGTTYGYTFGSGTRLTVV.

With respect to this clonotype: At one of its ends the junction is not consistent with the germline gene, which may arise from a read error. The chain joins TRBV7-9 to TRBJ1-1, with 8 bases matching TRBD1. This CDR3 contains 14 residues. Germline CDR1 SEHNR, CDR2 FQNEAQ (reference sequence). The CDR3 protein is CASSPTGGGTEALF. The CDR3 DNA follows: TGTGCCAGCAGCCCCACAGGGGGAGGCACTGAAGCTCTCTTT.

Turning to this clonotype: One base away lies a much larger clone, so this may be a sequencing read error. The CDR3 spells CVSSQDRVDTGELFF. DNA for the CDR3: TGCGTCAGCAGCCAAGATCGCGTAGACACCGGGGAGCTGTTTTTT. The chain recombines TRBV4-3 with TRBJ2-2; D is ambiguous. Germline assignment: CDR1 LGHNA and CDR2 YSLEER. The CDR3 runs to 15 residues.

The V call is TRBV7-6, the J call TRBJ2-7; D is perhaps TRBD2 (5 bases). The V end lost 5 bases, the J end lost 6 bases, and 11 bases lay between the germline ends. The CDR3 contains 12 residues. Per germline, CDR1 SGHVS and CDR2 FNYEAQ. The DNA for the CDR3 is TGTGCCAGCAGCGTGGACTTCTCCGAGCAGTACTTC. It translates to CASSVDFSEQYF.

This clonotype occurred many times. The CDR3 DNA reads TGTGCCACCAGCAAAGAGTCCCAGAACACTGAAGCTTTCTTT. Encoded protein: CATSKESQNTEAFF. The chain carries TRBV15 and TRBJ1-1; D ambiguous. The length of the CDR3 is 14 residues. Germline V lookup: CDR1 LNHNV, CDR2 YYDKDF (reference sequence). V was pared by 4 bases and J by 1 base, with 10 bases between.

This clonotype was observed a few times. The V call is TRBV20-1, the J call TRBJ2-7; TRBD2 matches at 10 bases. Germline values: CDR1 DFQATT, CDR2 SNEGSKA (reference sequence). The CDR3 has 16 amino acids. J gave up 0 bases and V 0 bases, and 5 bases lay outside the gene matches. The CDR3 reads CSARDPTSGASYEQYF. The CDR3, as DNA: TGCAGTGCTAGAGATCCCACTAGCGGGGCCTCCTACGAGCAGTACTTC.

V is TRBV25-1 and J is TRBJ1-1, with D uncertain. Deletions cut 3 bases from V and 1 base from J, with 9 bases between. This CDR3 contains 14 residues. Germline lookup yields CDR1 MGHDK and CDR2 SYGVNS. The chain's CDR3 is CASSDSAGNTEAFF. In nucleotides, the CDR3 is TGTGCCAGCAGTGATAGTGCCGGGAACACTGAAGCTTTCTTT. The full variable domain, with the rest looked up from reference TRBV25-1 and TRBJ1-1, is EADIYQTPRYLVIGTGKKITLECSQTMGHDKMYWYQQDPGMELHLIHYSYGVNSTEKGDLSSESTVSRIRTEHFPLTLESARPSHTSQYLCASSDSAGNTEAFFGQGTRLTVV.

In its sample, this clonotype was seen a few times. The chain has TRBV7-2 and TRBJ2-7; 10 bases map to TRBD2. This CDR3 region has 15 residues. V shed 9 bases, J shed 0 bases, and the junction held 8 bases outside the gene matches. The germline CDR1 and CDR2 sequences are SGHTA and FQGNSA. In DNA form, the CDR3 reads TGTGCCAGTAGCCCTAGCGGGGGTCACTCCTACGAGCAGTACTTC. It yields the protein CASSPSGGHSYEQYF.

The chain uses TRBV9 and TRBJ1-2, with 8 positions matching TRBD1. The CDR3 has 13 amino acids. Germline lookup yields CDR1 SGDLS and CDR2 YYNGEE. V lost 4 bases and J lost 10; bases outside the gene matches: 9. The CDR3 DNA follows: TGTGCCAGCAGCATCATGGACAGGGTTGACTACACCTTC. It translates to CASSIMDRVDYTF.

This clonotype was counted between two and nine times. The CDR3 nucleotides are TGCAGTGCTCAAATCCGGGGGTCCACCTATGGCTACACCTTC. Translation gives CSAQIRGSTYGYTF. This rearrangement joins TRBV20-1 to TRBJ1-2, with D possibly being TRBD1 (5 bases). This CDR3 region has 14 residues. From germline, CDR1 is DFQATT and CDR2 SNEGSKA (reference sequence). Trimming pared 5 bases from V and 4 bases from J, leaving 17 bases between.

The J gene is TRBJ1-1, the V gene TRBV29-1; D not certain. Trimming shortened V by 2 bases and J by 6 bases, and 16 bases separated the two germline ends. This CDR3 has 14 amino acids. In germline, CDR1 is SQVTM, CDR2 ANQGSEA. Written as DNA, the CDR3 is TGCAGCGTTGAAAAGGGTTGGGGATCACCTGAAGCTTTCTTT. This encodes CSVEKGWGSPEAFF.

This chain connects TRBV29-1 to TRBJ2-5; 12 bases map to TRBD2. The germline CDR1 and CDR2 sequences are SQVTM and ANQGSEA. The length of the CDR3 is 13 residues. After removal of 1 base from V and 9 bases from J, the junction contained 3 bases not matched to a gene. CDR3 nucleotide sequence: TGCAGCGTTGAAGGGTCTAGCGGGGGGGCCCAGTACTTC. Translated, it gives CSVEGSSGGAQYF.

This clonotype occurred a few times. The chain links TRBV24-1 to TRBJ2-7; 9 positions match TRBD1. V gave up 1 base and J gave up 3 bases; unmatched junction bases: 6. Per the germline V gene, CDR1 is KGHDR and CDR2 is SFDVKD. The CDR3 loop spans 16 amino acids. CDR3 sequence reads: CATSDFPGQGNYEQYF. For the CDR3, the DNA is TGTGCCACCAGTGATTTCCCGGGACAGGGTAACTACGAGCAGTACTTC.

This sequence joins TRBV20-1 and TRBJ1-5, with TRBD1 as a possible D gene (6 bases). The CDR3 is 14 residues long. Trimming removed 2 bases at V and 5 bases at J, with 13 bases between. Germline CDR1 reads DFQATT; CDR2 reads SNEGSKA (reference sequence). CDR3 bases: TGCAGTGCTAGACCACAGGGTTCGGATCAGCCCCAGCATTTT. Residues: CSARPQGSDQPQHF.

With regard to this clonotype: A single base separates this from a much larger clone, so it may be a read error. The V gene is TRBV14, the J gene TRBJ1-2; TRBD1 is a possible D gene (6 bases). Looked up from germline, CDR1 is SGHDN and CDR2 is FVKESK. The CDR3 covers 16 residues. V was trimmed by 4 bases and J by 3 bases, leaving 18 bases between them. The CDR3 DNA reads TGTGCCAGCAGCCTGACAGGACTAGCCGATGACTATGGCTACACCTTC. It encodes CASSLTGLADDYGYTF.

The chain carries TRBV10-3 and TRBJ1-6, with 7 nucleotides matching TRBD1. CDR1 is ENHRY and CDR2 is SYGVKD in the germline V gene. CDR3 length equals 15 residues. After removal of 7 bases from V and 7 bases from J, the junction contained 10 bases not matched to a gene. CDR3 loop: CAITSSGTANSPLHF. CDR3 bases: TGTGCCATCACCAGCTCCGGGACAGCCAATTCACCCCTCCACTTT.

Of note for this clonotype: No DNA is shown, since the ends of the CDR3 on it are uncertain; the CDR3 is the one TCRdb lists. The gene calls are TRBV29-1 and TRBJ2-2; TRBD1, the D gene given by the table, was not confirmed from the DNA. Germline V CDR1 and CDR2: SQVTM, ANQGSEA. The CDR3 adds up to 14 amino acids, both ends counted. CDR3 in amino acids: CSVATGTRTGELSF.

Ten or more counts support this clonotype. The chain carries TRBV7-8 and TRBJ2-7; TRBD1 might be the D (6 bases). Trimming stripped 7 bases from V and 5 bases from J, with 12 bases between. The germline gives CDR1 SGHVS, CDR2 FQNEAQ. The CDR3 is 12 amino acids. The CDR3 DNA sequence: TGTGCCAGCACCCCAGGGGTACACGAGCAGTACTTC. This gives the protein CASTPGVHEQYF.